Sequencing of this T cell receptor (beta chain) was carried out in a study of blood T cell repertoires in COVID-19 (dated by TCRdb to about 2020). For context, the study as a whole: Samples from collaborators originated in the United States, Italy and Spain and spanned both the acute and convalescent phases of COVID-19. The samples were drawn from two sources: the first 160 participants of the ongoing ImmuneRACE study, and 1,200 or so subjects contributed by 6 global collaborators. A freely available public database, intended as a resource for researchers studying the immune response to SARS-CoV-2, is where the repertoires were released. The sample metadata nearly always contained a de-identified subject ID, COVID-19 status, age in years and sex. The material from the prospective study consisted of cDNA or gDNA derived from T cells, B-cell-depleted T cells, or PBMCs. Deeply sampled blood TCRbeta repertoires from subjects exposed to, actively infected with, or recovered from COVID-19 were included in the dataset. Where HLA class I and class II types were available, the types were taken from metadata supplied by the sample provider, not from assay-based typing. Broader findings and caveats from the paper: The quantity of clinical and demographic metadata differed by source and by participant and was supplied without curation.

Via the germline V gene (reference sequence), CDR1 is MNHEY and CDR2 SMNVEV. Compared with germline, V lacks 1 base and J lacks 1 base; bases without a gene match: 5. Inclusive of the bounding cysteine and phenylalanine, the CDR3 is 16 residues long. Just the 48-base CDR3 DNA is kept, in frame starting at base 1. For this clone: The antigen it recognizes is unknown. The input lacks base qualities; no much larger clone sits a single base away.

TCRbeta CDR3 regions were amplified from genomic DNA by means of the immunoSEQ Assay, a bias-controlled multiplex PCR. The original methods were these. Nucleated cell counts per sample were estimated from amplification of reference gene primers within the assay. Sequence reads were collapsed and filtered to measure the absolute abundance of every unique TCRbeta CDR3 rearrangement. Productive Simpson clonality was computed per sample as the square root of Simpson's diversity index over productive rearrangements. Imported from immuneACCESS, the table was reduced by TCRdb to in-frame sequences with V and J called. These copies leave out some clones; in studies compared against another copy, an unresolved V gene accounts for under half, and the cause of the remainder is not known. V and J calls and clone size are as listed in that table; D and trimming were resolved from the DNA. This sample holds 150,000 or so clones; approximately 80% were observed only once. The ten biggest clones cover approximately 8.4% of the sample.

Participants in the prospective study were aged roughly 18 to 89 years, lived in about two dozen United States geographic areas, and enrolled through a virtual design. In the prospective study, participants were assigned to cohorts based on the clinical history participants reported in a screening survey and a study questionnaire. Recovered participants in ImmuneRACE Cohort 3 were defined by two consecutive negative NP/OP PCR tests, clearance by a healthcare professional, or resolution of symptoms. Mobile phlebotomists in the prospective study collected whole blood, serum and a nasopharyngeal or oropharyngeal swab from every participant. Prospective study participants could optionally give additional blood draws and questionnaires over an approximately 2-month period. Blood samples from the prospective study were shipped frozen or at room temperature prior to DNA extraction.

The sequence was obtained from a man in his fifties or sixties who had recovered from COVID-19. The sample was PBMCs or T cells enriched from blood (not recorded which). Recombination linked TRBV27 to TRBJ2-5; 8 bases in between match TRBD1. The nucleotide sequence is TGTGCCAGCAGTTTATTGGGTGGACAGGGCCAAGAGACCCAGTACTTC. Translated, it reads CASSLLGGQGQETQYF.